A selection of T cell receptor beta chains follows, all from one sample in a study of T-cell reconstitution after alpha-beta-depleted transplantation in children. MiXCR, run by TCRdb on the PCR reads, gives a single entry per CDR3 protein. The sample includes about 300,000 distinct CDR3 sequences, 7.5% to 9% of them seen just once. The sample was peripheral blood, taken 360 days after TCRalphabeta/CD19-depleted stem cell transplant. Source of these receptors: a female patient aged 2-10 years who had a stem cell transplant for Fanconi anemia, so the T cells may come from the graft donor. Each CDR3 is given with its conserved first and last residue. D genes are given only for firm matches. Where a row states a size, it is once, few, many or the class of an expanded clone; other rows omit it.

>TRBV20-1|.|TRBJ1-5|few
CSARTGTNQPQHF
TGCAGTGCTAGAACAGGGACCAATCAGCCCCAGCATTTT
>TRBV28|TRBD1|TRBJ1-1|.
CARSLWTTGVRHTEAFF
TGTGCCAGGAGCTTGTGGACGACAGGGGTTCGGCACACTGAAGCTTTCTTT
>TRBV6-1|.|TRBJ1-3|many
CASRLTGTSGNTIYF
TGTGCCAGCAGGCTGACAGGAACCTCTGGAAACACCATATATTTT
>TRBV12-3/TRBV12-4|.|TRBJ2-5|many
CASSMTRYQETQYF
TGTGCCAGCAGTATGACAAGATACCAAGAGACCCAGTACTTC
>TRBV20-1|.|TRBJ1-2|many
CSPRTVNYGYTF
TGCAGCCCTAGGACAGTTAACTATGGCTACACCTTC
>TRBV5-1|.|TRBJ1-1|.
CASSLAPGPDTEAFF
TGCGCCAGCAGCTTGGCCCCGGGGCCGGACACTGAAGCTTTCTTT
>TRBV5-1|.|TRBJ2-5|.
CASSLDQGNQETQYF
TGCGCCAGCAGCTTGGACCAGGGGAACCAAGAGACCCAGTACTTC
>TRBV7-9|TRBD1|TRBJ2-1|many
CASRNRGSGYNEQFF
TGTGCCAGCAGAAACAGGGGATCGGGCTACAATGAGCAGTTCTTC
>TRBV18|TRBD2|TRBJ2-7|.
CASSPLAGALGEQYF
TGTGCCAGCTCACCCCTAGCGGGGGCCCTGGGGGAGCAGTACTTC
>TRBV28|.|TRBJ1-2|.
CASSPAGAIYGYTF
TGTGCCAGCAGCCCGGCTGGGGCAATCTATGGCTACACCTTC
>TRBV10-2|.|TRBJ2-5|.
CASSASVGKETQYF
TGCGCCAGCAGTGCGAGCGTAGGAAAAGAGACCCAGTACTTC
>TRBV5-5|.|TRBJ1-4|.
CASSYKTEGLEKLFF
TGTGCCAGCAGCTATAAGACAGAGGGTCTTGAAAAACTGTTTTTT
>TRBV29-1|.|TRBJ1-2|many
CSVSKTGTEGYTF
TGCAGCGTTTCGAAGACAGGAACTGAAGGCTACACCTTC
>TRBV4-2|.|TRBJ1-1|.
CAMSVGPTTDTEAFF
TGTGCCATGAGCGTTGGTCCCACGACGGACACTGAAGCTTTCTTT
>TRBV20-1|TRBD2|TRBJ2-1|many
CSARAGFTYNEQFF
TGCAGTGCCCGAGCGGGATTCACCTACAATGAGCAGTTCTTC
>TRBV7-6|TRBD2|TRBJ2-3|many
CASSPGGGGVRDTQYF
TGTGCCAGCAGCCCCGGGGGGGGCGGAGTCAGAGATACGCAGTATTTT
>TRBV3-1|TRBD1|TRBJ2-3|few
CASSQWEQGTDTQYF
TGTGCCAGCAGCCAATGGGAACAGGGGACAGATACGCAGTATTTT
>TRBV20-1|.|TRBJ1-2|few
CSARVLPGDGYTF
TGCAGTGCTAGAGTCCTCCCAGGGGATGGCTACACCTTC
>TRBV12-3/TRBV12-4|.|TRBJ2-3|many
CASSFTRTITDTQYF
TGTGCCAGCAGCTTTACTAGAACCATAACAGATACGCAGTATTTT
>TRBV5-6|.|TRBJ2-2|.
CASSFQGSRAGELFF
TGTGCCAGCAGCTTCCAGGGGAGTCGGGCCGGGGAGCTGTTTTTT
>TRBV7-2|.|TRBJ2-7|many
CASSFVLGISYEQYF
TGTGCCAGCAGCTTCGTGCTGGGTATATCCTACGAGCAGTACTTC
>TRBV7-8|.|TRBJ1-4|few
CASQEREGRDEKLFF
TGTGCCAGCCAAGAAAGAGAGGGGAGGGATGAAAAACTGTTTTTT
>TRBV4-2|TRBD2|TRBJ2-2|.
CASSQAGGPNGELFF
TGTGCCAGCAGCCAAGCGGGGGGGCCCAACGGGGAGCTGTTTTTT
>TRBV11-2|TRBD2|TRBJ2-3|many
CASRLTGRGRGADTQYF
TGTGCCAGCAGACTAACGGGGAGGGGTCGAGGGGCAGATACGCAGTATTTT
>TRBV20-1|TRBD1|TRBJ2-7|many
CSATDRGNLYEQYF
TGCAGTGCAACGGACAGGGGCAACCTCTACGAGCAGTACTTC
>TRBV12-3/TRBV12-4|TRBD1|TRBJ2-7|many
CASSSPGTGSEAYEQYF
TGTGCCAGCAGCAGTCCCGGGACAGGGTCAGAAGCCTACGAGCAGTACTTC
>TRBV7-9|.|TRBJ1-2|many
CASTLWGESGYTF
TGTGCCAGCACCCTCTGGGGGGAGAGTGGCTACACCTTC
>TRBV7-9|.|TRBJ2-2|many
CASGTPFPTGELFF
TGTGCCAGCGGGACCCCCTTTCCCACCGGGGAGCTGTTTTTT
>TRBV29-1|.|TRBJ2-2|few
CSVRRTGELFF
TGCAGCGTTCGACGGACCGGGGAGCTGTTTTTT
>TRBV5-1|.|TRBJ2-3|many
CASGVGFSTDTQYF
TGCGCCAGCGGCGTGGGTTTCAGCACAGATACGCAGTATTTT
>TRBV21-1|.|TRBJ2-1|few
CASSKTGLAGVEEGCNEQFF
TGTGCCAGCAGCAAAACTGGACTAGCGGGAGTAGAGGAAGGATGCAATGAGCAGTTCTTC
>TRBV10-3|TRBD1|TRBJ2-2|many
CAISLRGQGPYRELFF
TGTGCCATCAGTTTACGAGGACAGGGTCCTTATCGGGAGCTGTTTTTT
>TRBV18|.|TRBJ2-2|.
CASSPGPGAGELFF
TGTGCCAGCTCACCGGGACCCGGGGCCGGGGAGCTGTTTTTT
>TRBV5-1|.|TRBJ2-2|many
CASSLDKHTGELFF
TGCGCCAGCAGCTTAGACAAGCACACCGGGGAGCTGTTTTTT
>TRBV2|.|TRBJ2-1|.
CASSSGTGFYNEQFF
TGTGCCAGCAGTTCCGGGACGGGCTTCTACAATGAGCAGTTCTTC
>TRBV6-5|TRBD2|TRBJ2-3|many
CASSYSPSGGTDTQYF
TGTGCCAGCAGTTACTCTCCTAGCGGGGGCACAGATACGCAGTATTTT